This T cell receptor (beta chain) was identified in a study of T cells in localized non-small cell lung cancer. With respect to this clone: What it binds is not known.

General study results and limits: Investigators sequenced only a single tumor region, leaving heterogeneity possible. Among blood samples, higher T cell density accompanied longer overall survival.

Profiling relied on immunoSEQ multiplex PCR, and the TCRdb table lists in-frame clones only, not all of them. The top ten clones hold about 11% of a sample with roughly 1,900 clones, over 25% of them seen once. Trimming cost V 6 bases and J 9 bases; bases outside gene matches: 16. The CDR3 sequence is 15 residues long. In germline, CDR1 is SQVTM, CDR2 ANQGSEA. This chain uses TRBV29-1 with TRBJ2-4, with 8 bases lining up with TRBD2. This clonotype originated in a female donor of 60 years or more with stage I squamous cell lung carcinoma. This material consisted of lung tumor tissue, taken before any cancer treatment. The CDR3 coding sequence is TGCAGCGTCGAAACCAGCATGCAACGGGGGGGCATTCAGTACTTC. Its protein is CSVETSMQRGGIQYF.